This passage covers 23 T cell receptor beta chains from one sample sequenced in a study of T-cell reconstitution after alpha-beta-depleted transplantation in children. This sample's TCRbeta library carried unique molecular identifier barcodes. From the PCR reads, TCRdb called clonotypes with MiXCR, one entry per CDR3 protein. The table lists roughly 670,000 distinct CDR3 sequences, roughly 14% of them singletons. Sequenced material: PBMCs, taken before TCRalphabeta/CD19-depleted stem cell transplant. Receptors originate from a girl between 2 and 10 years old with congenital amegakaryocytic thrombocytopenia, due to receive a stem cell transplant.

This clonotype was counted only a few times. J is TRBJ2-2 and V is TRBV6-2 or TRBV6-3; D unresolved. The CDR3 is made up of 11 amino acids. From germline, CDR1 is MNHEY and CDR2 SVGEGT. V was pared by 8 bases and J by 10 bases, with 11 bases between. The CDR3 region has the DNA TGTGCCAGCGGACGAATTATGGAGCTGTTTTTT. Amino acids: CASGRIMELFF.

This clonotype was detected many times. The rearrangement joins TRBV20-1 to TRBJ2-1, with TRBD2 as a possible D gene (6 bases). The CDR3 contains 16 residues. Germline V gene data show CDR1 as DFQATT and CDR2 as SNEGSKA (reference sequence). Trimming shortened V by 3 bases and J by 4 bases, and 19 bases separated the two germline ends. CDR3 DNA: TGCAGTGCTAGTCAGGCCGGGACTGGAGATTACAATGAGCAGTTCTTC. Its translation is CSASQAGTGDYNEQFF.

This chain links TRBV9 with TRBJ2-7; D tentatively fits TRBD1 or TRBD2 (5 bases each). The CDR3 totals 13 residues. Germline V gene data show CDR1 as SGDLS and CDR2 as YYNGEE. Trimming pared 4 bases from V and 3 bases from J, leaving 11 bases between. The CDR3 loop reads CASSRDPYYEQYF. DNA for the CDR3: TGTGCCAGCAGCCGGGACCCCTACTACGAGCAGTACTTC.

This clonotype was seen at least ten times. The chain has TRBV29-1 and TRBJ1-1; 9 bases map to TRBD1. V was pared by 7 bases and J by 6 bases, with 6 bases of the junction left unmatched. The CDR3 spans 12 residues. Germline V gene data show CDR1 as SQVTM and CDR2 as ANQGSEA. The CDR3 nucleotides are TGCAGCGGGGCCCGACAGGGGGCTGAAGCTTTCTTT. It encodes CSGARQGAEAFF. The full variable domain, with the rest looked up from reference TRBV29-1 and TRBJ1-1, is SAVISQKPSRDICQRGTSLTIQCQVDSQVTMMFWYRQQPGQSLTLIATANQGSEATYESGFVIDKFPISRPNLTFSTLTVSNMSPEDSSIYLCSGARQGAEAFFGQGTRLTVV.

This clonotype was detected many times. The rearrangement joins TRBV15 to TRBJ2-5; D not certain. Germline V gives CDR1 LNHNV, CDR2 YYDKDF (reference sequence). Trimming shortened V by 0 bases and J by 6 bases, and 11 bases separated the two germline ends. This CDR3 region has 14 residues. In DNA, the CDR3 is TGTGCCACCAGCAGAGATCAGGTGGTAAAGACCCAGTACTTC. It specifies CATSRDQVVKTQYF.

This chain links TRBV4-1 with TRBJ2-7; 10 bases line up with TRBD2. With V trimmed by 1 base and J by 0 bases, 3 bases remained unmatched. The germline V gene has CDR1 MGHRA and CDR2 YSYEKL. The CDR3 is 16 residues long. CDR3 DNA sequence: TGCGCCAGCAGCCAAGGGGTAGCGGGAGGCTCCTACGAGCAGTACTTC. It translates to CASSQGVAGGSYEQYF.

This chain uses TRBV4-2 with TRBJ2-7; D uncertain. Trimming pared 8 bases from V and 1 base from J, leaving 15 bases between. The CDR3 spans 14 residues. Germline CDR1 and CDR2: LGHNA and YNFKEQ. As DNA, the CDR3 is TGTGCCAGCGGCCCCGGGCACATTTCCTACGAGCAGTACTTC. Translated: CASGPGHISYEQYF.

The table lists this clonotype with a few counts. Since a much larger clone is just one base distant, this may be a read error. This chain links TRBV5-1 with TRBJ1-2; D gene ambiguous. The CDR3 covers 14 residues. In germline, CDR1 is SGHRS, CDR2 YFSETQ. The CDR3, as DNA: TGCGCCAGCAGCTTGGGAACAGCCGTCTATGGCGACACCTTC. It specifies CASSLGTAVYGDTF.

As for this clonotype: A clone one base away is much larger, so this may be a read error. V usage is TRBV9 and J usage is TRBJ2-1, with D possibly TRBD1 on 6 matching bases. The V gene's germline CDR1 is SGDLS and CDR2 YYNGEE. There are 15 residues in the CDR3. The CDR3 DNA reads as TGTGCCAGCAGCTTCCCGGACACTGGGGACAATGAGCGGTTCTTC. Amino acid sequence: CASSFPDTGDNERFF.

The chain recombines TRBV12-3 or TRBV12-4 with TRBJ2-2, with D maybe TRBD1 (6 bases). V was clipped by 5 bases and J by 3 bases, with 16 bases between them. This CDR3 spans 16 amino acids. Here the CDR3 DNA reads TGTGCCAGCAGTACCCAGGGGCGCCGGGACACCGGGGAGCTGTTTTTT. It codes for CASSTQGRRDTGELFF.

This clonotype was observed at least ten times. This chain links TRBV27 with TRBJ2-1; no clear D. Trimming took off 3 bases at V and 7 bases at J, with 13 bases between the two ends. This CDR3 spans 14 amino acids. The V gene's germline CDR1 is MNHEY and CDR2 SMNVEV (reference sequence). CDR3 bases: TGTGCCAGCAGTTTTGCCCTTGGTGGGAATGAGCAGTTCTTC. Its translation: CASSFALGGNEQFF.

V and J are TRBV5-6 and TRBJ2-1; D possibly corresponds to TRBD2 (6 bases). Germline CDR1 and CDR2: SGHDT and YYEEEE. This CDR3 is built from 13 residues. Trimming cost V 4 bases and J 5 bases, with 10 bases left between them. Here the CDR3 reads CASSGTADNEQFF. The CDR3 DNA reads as TGTGCCAGCAGCGGGACTGCCGACAATGAGCAGTTCTTC.

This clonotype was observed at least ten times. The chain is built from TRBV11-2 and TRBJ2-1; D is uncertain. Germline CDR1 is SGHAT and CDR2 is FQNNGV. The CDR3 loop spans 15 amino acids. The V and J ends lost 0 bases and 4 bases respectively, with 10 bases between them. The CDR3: CASSLEANRYNEQFF. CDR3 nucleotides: TGTGCCAGCAGCTTAGAAGCGAACCGTTACAATGAGCAGTTCTTC.

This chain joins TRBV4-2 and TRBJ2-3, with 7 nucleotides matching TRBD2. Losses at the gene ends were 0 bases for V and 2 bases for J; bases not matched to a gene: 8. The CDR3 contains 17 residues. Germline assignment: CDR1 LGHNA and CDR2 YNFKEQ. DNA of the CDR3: TGTGCCAGCAGCCAAGACCGGTGGGGGGGGACCACAGATACGCAGTATTTT. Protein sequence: CASSQDRWGGTTDTQYF.

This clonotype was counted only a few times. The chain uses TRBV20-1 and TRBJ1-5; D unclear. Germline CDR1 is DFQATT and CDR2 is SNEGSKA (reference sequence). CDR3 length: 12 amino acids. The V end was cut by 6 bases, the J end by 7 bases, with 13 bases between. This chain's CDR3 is CSAIGERQPQHF. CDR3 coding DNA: TGCAGTGCGATTGGGGAGAGACAGCCCCAGCATTTT.

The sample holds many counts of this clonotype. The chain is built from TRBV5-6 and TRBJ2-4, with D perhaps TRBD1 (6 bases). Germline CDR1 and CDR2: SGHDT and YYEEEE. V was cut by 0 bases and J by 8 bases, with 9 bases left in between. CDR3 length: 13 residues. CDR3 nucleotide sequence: TGTGCCAGCAGCTTGGTGGCAGGGGACATTCAGTACTTC. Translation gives CASSLVAGDIQYF.

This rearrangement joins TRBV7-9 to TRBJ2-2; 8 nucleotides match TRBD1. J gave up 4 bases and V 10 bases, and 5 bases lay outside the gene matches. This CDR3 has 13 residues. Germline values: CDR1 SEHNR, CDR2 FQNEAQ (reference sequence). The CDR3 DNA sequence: TGTGCCACTGACAGGGGATTCACCGGGGAGCTGTTTTTT. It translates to CATDRGFTGELFF.

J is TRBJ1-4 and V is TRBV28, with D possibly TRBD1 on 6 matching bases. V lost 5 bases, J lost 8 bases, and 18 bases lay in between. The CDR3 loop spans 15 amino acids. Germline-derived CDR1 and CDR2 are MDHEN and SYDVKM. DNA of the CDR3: TGTGCCAGCAGTCCGACGGGGGGCGCGCCCGAAAAACTGTTTTTT. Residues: CASSPTGGAPEKLFF. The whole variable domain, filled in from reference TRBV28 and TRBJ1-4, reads DVKVTQSSRYLVKRTGEKVFLECVQDMDHENMFWYRQDPGLGLRLIYFSYDVKMKEKGDIPEGYSVSREKKERFSLILESASTNQTSMYLCASSPTGGAPEKLFFGSGTQLSVL.

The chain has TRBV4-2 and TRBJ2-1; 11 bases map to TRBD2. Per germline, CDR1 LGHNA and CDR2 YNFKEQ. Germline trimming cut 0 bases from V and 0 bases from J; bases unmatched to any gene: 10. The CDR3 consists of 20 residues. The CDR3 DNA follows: TGTGCCAGCAGCCAAGATAAGATAGCGGGAGGGCTGAGCTCCTACAATGAGCAGTTCTTC. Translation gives CASSQDKIAGGLSSYNEQFF.

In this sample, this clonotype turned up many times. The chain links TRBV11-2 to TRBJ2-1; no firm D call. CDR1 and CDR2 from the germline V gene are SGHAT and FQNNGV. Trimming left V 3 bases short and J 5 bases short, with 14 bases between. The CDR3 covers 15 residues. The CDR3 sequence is CASSFSSPGDNEQFF. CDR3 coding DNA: TGTGCCAGCAGCTTCTCGTCCCCGGGTGACAATGAGCAGTTCTTC.

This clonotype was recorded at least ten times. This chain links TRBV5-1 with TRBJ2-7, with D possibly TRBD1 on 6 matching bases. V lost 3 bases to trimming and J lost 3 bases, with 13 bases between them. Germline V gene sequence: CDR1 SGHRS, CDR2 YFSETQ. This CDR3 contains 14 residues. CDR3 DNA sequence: TGCGCCAGCAGCTCAACGACAGGATACTACGAGCAGTACTTC. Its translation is CASSSTTGYYEQYF.

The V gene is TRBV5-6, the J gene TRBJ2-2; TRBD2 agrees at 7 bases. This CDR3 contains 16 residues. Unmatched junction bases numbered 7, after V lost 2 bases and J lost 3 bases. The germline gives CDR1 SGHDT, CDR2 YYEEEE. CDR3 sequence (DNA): TGTGCCAGCAGCTTTCCAGGGAGGGCATACACCGGGGAGCTGTTTTTT. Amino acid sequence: CASSFPGRAYTGELFF. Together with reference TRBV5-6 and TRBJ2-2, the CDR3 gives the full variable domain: DAGVTQSPTHLIKTRGQQVTLRCSPKSGHDTVSWYQQALGQGPQFIFQYYEEEERQRGNFPDRFSGHQFPNYSSELNVNALLLGDSALYLCASSFPGRAYTGELFFGEGSRLTVL.

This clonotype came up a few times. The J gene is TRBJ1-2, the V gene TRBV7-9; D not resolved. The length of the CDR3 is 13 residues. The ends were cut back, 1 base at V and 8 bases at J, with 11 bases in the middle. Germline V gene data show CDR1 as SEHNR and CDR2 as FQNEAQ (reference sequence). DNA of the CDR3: TGTGCCAGCAGCTTAGGGGGTGTAGAAGGCTACACCTTC. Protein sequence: CASSLGGVEGYTF.